This TCR beta chain was captured in a study of blood T cell repertoires in COVID-19. Per the authors' pipeline: Reference gene primer amplification gave nucleated cell count estimates. Assay used: immunoSEQ multiplex PCR; TCRdb lists only in-frame clones, some missing. That table furnishes V, J and clone size, whereas the DNA furnished D and trimming. The repertoire holds 450,000 to 500,000 clones, 75% to 90% seen once, with just over 8% in the top ten. Germline V gives CDR1 SGHRS, CDR2 YFSETQ. CDR3 length equals 17 residues. V was cut by 4 bases and J by 0 bases, with 16 bases left in between. The clonotype comes from a woman between 55 and 75 years old who had recovered from COVID-19. V and J are TRBV5-1 and TRBJ1-4, with D perhaps TRBD1 (6 bases). Sequencing was carried out using PBMCs or T cells enriched from blood (not recorded which). The CDR3 loop is CASSPDGQSATNEKLFF. The CDR3 coding sequence is TGCGCCAGCAGCCCCGACGGACAGTCTGCAACTAATGAAAAACTGTTTTTT. Based on the CDR3 plus reference TRBV5-1 and TRBJ1-4, the full variable domain is KAGVTQTPRYLIKTRGQQVTLSCSPISGHRSVSWYQQTPGQGLQFLFEYFSETQRNKGNFPGRFSGRQFSNSRSEMNVSTLELGDSALYLCASSPDGQSATNEKLFFGSGTQLSVL.